These 25 T cell receptor beta chains were all obtained from the same sample, sequenced in a study of blood T cell repertoires in COVID-19. Only in-frame clones appear in the TCRdb table, and some are missing; sequencing was by immunoSEQ multiplex PCR. The sample records 200,000 or so clones, about nine tenths being singletons. Input material: PBMCs or T cells enriched from blood (not recorded which). The receptors derive from a woman in her forties with acute COVID-19.

V and J are TRBV9 and TRBJ1-1, with TRBD1 identical over 9 bases. The ends lost 2 bases at V and 4 bases at J; junction bases unmatched: 3. The CDR3 loop spans 14 amino acids. CDR1 is SGDLS, CDR2 YYNGEE, per germline. The DNA for the CDR3 is TGTGCCAGCAGCGTTGGGACAGGGATCACTGAAGCTTTCTTT. Its protein is CASSVGTGITEAFF. The full variable domain, rest sourced from reference TRBV9 and TRBJ1-1, is DSGVTQTPKHLITATGQRVTLRCSPRSGDLSVYWYQQSLDQGLQFLIQYYNGEERAKGNILERFSAQQFPDLHSELNLSSLELGDSALYFCASSVGTGITEAFFGQGTRLTVV.

The chain uses TRBV2 and TRBJ1-1; possibly TRBD1 for D (5 bases). Germline loops: CDR1 SNHLY, CDR2 FYNNEI. V shed 7 bases and J shed 4 bases, with 22 bases lying between them. The CDR3 is 16 residues long. The CDR3 DNA is TGTGCCAGCACCCGGGGGTTGTCGGGTTTTGGCACTGAAGCTTTCTTT. This codes for CASTRGLSGFGTEAFF.

The chain uses TRBV7-8 and TRBJ2-5, with TRBD2 matching 9 bases. This CDR3 spans 18 amino acids. Germline assignment: CDR1 SGHVS and CDR2 FQNEAQ. V trimming: 1 base; J trimming: 1 base; junction bases outside the gene matches: 10. CDR3 loop: CASSLGVAGDTTQETQYF. The DNA for the CDR3 is TGTGCCAGCAGCTTAGGGGTAGCGGGGGATACAACCCAAGAGACCCAGTACTTC.

The rearrangement joins TRBV6-5 to TRBJ2-3, with a tentative D call TRBD2 (7 bases). V was shortened by 6 bases and J by 4 bases, with 17 bases between the two germline ends. Germline V lookup: CDR1 MNHEY, CDR2 SVGAGI. The CDR3 spans 15 residues. CDR3 sequence (DNA): TGTGCCAGCAGATCCGCGGGGGCCGGGGCAGATACGCAGTATTTT. Encoded protein: CASRSAGAGADTQYF.

The V gene is TRBV5-8, the J gene TRBJ1-2, with 7 nucleotides matching TRBD1. From germline, CDR1 is SGHTS and CDR2 YDEGEE. Trimming at V came to 1 base and at J to 9 bases, leaving 9 bases not matched to a gene. CDR3 length equals 14 residues. CDR3 in DNA: TGTGCCAGCAGCTTGCAGGGACAGATTTATCGCTACACCTTC. This encodes CASSLQGQIYRYTF.

The genes are TRBV9 and TRBJ1-2, with D possibly TRBD1 on 6 matching bases. V lost 5 bases to trimming and J lost 2 bases, with 10 bases between them. The CDR3 extends over 13 amino acids. From germline, CDR1 is SGDLS and CDR2 YYNGEE. The CDR3 nucleotides are TGTGCCAGCAGAGCACAGGGAAACTATGGCTACACCTTC. Residues: CASRAQGNYGYTF. The full variable domain, rest sourced from reference TRBV9 and TRBJ1-2, is DSGVTQTPKHLITATGQRVTLRCSPRSGDLSVYWYQQSLDQGLQFLIQYYNGEERAKGNILERFSAQQFPDLHSELNLSSLELGDSALYFCASRAQGNYGYTFGSGTRLTVV.

V gene TRBV24-1 combines with J gene TRBJ1-5; 7 nucleotides align to TRBD1. The CDR3 contains 13 residues. The V and J ends lost 9 bases and 6 bases, in that order; junction bases with no gene match: 7. The germline gives CDR1 KGHDR, CDR2 SFDVKD. The CDR3 region is CATSRGSSQPQHF. DNA for the CDR3: TGTGCCACCTCCAGGGGGAGTAGTCAGCCCCAGCATTTT.

The chain links TRBV3-1 (or the pseudogene TRBV3-2) to TRBJ1-1, with unresolved D. Germline CDR1 LGHDT, CDR2 YNNKEL (reference sequence). Trimming cost V 1 base and J 6 bases, with 6 bases left between them. The CDR3 consists of 12 residues. In DNA, the CDR3 is TGTGCCAGCAGCCAAGTCCGGTCTGAAGCTTTCTTT. Translated, it gives CASSQVRSEAFF.

The chain links TRBV2 to TRBJ1-1; the match to TRBD1 covers 9 bases. V lost 10 bases and J lost 5; bases outside the gene matches: 14. The CDR3 is 15 amino acids. The germline V gene has CDR1 SNHLY and CDR2 FYNNEI. CDR3 in amino acids: CATTPNGQGWTEAFF. For the CDR3, the DNA is TGTGCCACCACACCTAACGGACAGGGGTGGACTGAAGCTTTCTTT.

This rearrangement joins TRBV5-1 to TRBJ2-2; TRBD1 agrees at 7 bases. After removal of 6 bases from V and 4 bases from J, the junction contained 9 bases not matched to a gene. The CDR3 totals 15 residues. Germline loops: CDR1 SGHRS, CDR2 YFSETQ. DNA for the CDR3: TGCGCCAGCACTGAGACAGGGATTAGCACCGGGGAGCTGTTTTTT. Translating gives CASTETGISTGELFF.

The rearrangement uses TRBV29-1 and TRBJ2-5; TRBD2 is a possible D gene (6 bases). Germline V lookup: CDR1 SQVTM, CDR2 ANQGSEA. V shed 1 base and J shed 3 bases, with 18 bases lying between them. The CDR3 has 16 residues. DNA for the CDR3: TGCAGCGTTGAAGTTTTGTCGGCGGGGCAAAAAGAGACCCAGTACTTC. Protein product: CSVEVLSAGQKETQYF. Using reference TRBV29-1 and TRBJ2-5 for the parts outside the CDR3, the full variable domain is SAVISQKPSRDICQRGTSLTIQCQVDSQVTMMFWYRQQPGQSLTLIATANQGSEATYESGFVIDKFPISRPNLTFSTLTVSNMSPEDSSIYLCSVEVLSAGQKETQYFGPGTRLLVL.

The chain uses TRBV12-3 or TRBV12-4 and TRBJ1-2; maybe TRBD1 (5 bases). V was trimmed by 7 bases and J by 7 bases, leaving 13 bases between them. The CDR3 contains 12 residues. CDR3 in DNA: TGTGCCAGCAAATATGGCGGGGGTGGCTACACCTTC. Protein: CASKYGGGGYTF.

CDR3 amino acids: CASSPITSLNTGELFF. Here the CDR3 DNA reads TGTGCCAGCAGCCCCATAACATCCCTGAACACCGGGGAGCTGTTTTTT. The V and J genes are TRBV11-2 and TRBJ2-2; the D is unclear. In germline, CDR1 is SGHAT, CDR2 FQNNGV. The germline V and J ends were trimmed by 5 bases and 1 base, with 14 bases remaining between them. The CDR3 contains 16 residues.

V gene TRBV15 combines with J gene TRBJ1-1; TRBD1 aligns across 8 bases. There are 13 residues in the CDR3. Germline values: CDR1 LNHNV, CDR2 YYDKDF (reference sequence). V was clipped by 1 base and J by 6 bases; unmatched bases: 1. Here the CDR3 DNA reads TGTGCCACCAGCAGAGGGACAGGGTCTGAAGCTTTCTTT. Amino acids: CATSRGTGSEAFF.

This clone appeared a few times. This chain links TRBV30 with TRBJ1-5; D is unresolved. The germline V gene encodes CDR1 GTSNPN and CDR2 SVGIG (reference sequence). Trimming left V 0 bases short and J 5 bases short, with 11 bases between. The CDR3 has 14 residues. As DNA, the CDR3 is TGTGCCTGGAGTGTACTAACGGTCGATCAGCCCCAGCATTTT. Encoded protein: CAWSVLTVDQPQHF.

As DNA, the CDR3 is TGTGCCAGCAGTTCGCACAGAATCTCCTACGAGCAGTACGTC. It codes for CASSSHRISYEQYV. The gene calls are TRBV6-6 and TRBJ2-7; no reliable D call. The V and J ends lost 4 bases and 0 bases respectively, with 10 bases between them. CDR1 and CDR2 from the germline V gene are MNHNY and SVGAGI (reference sequence). The CDR3 spans 14 residues.

The chain uses TRBV19 and TRBJ2-5; 9 nucleotides align to TRBD2. With V trimmed by 6 bases and J by 2 bases, 7 bases remained unmatched. Germline-derived CDR1 and CDR2 are LNHDA and SQIVND (reference sequence). The CDR3 contains 15 residues. This CDR3 reads CASRMWAGGQETQYF. CDR3 in DNA: TGTGCCAGTAGGATGTGGGCGGGGGGGCAAGAGACCCAGTACTTC.

This clone was seen a few times. This chain's CDR3 is CASSSGLAGASSYEQYF. In DNA form, the CDR3 reads TGTGCCAGCAGTTCGGGACTAGCGGGGGCGAGCTCCTACGAGCAGTACTTC. The chain links TRBV27 to TRBJ2-7; 14 bases line up with TRBD2. The CDR3 is made up of 17 amino acids. Germline-derived CDR1 and CDR2 are MNHEY and SMNVEV (reference sequence). V lost 4 bases, J lost 0 bases, and 5 bases stayed unmatched.

The sample holds many counts of this clone. V and J are TRBV5-1 and TRBJ1-1; TRBD1 matches 10 bases. J gave up 8 bases and V 0 bases, and 13 bases lay outside the gene matches. Germline V gene sequence: CDR1 SGHRS, CDR2 YFSETQ. This CDR3 is 17 amino acids long. Here the CDR3 reads CASSLGPRGQGRAEAFF. In nucleotides, the CDR3 is TGCGCCAGCAGCTTGGGCCCCCGGGGACAGGGGCGAGCAGAAGCTTTCTTT.

In its sample, this clone was seen a few times. This chain's CDR3 is CASSLVGVAGLNGYTF. Here the CDR3 DNA reads TGTGCCAGCAGCTTAGTAGGGGTAGCAGGTTTAAATGGCTACACCTTC. The chain joins TRBV11-2 to TRBJ1-2; D may be TRBD1 (5 bases). V lost 1 base and J 6 bases, leaving 18 bases between the germline ends. The CDR3 consists of 16 residues. CDR1 is SGHAT and CDR2 is FQNNGV in the germline V gene.

The chain couples TRBV19 to TRBJ1-5, with a weak D call TRBD1 (5 bases). Deletions cut 10 bases from V and 0 bases from J, with 13 bases between. This CDR3 is 14 amino acids long. CDR1 and CDR2 (germline): LNHDA, SQIVND (reference sequence). The CDR3 sequence is CATGREYSNQPQHF. CDR3 DNA sequence: TGTGCCACGGGACGGGAGTATAGCAATCAGCCCCAGCATTTT.

The V call is TRBV11-2, the J call TRBJ1-1, with 11 bases identical to TRBD1. Per germline, CDR1 SGHAT and CDR2 FQNNGV. This CDR3 comprises 16 residues. The ends lost 5 bases at V and 5 bases at J; junction bases unmatched: 10. The CDR3 reads CASSPGQGAVRTEAFF. The CDR3 nucleotides read TGTGCCAGCAGCCCCGGACAGGGGGCCGTTCGGACTGAAGCTTTCTTT.

CDR3 DNA sequence: TGTGCCAGCAGCTCAAGGGGGACTGAAGCTTTCTTT. This sequence encodes CASSSRGTEAFF. This sequence joins TRBV27 and TRBJ1-1; tentative D call: TRBD1 (6 bases). CDR1 MNHEY and CDR2 SMNVEV come from the germline V gene (reference sequence). V was clipped by 6 bases and J by 5 bases, with 10 bases between them. The CDR3 totals 12 residues.

V usage is TRBV4-3 and J usage is TRBJ1-1; D unresolved. CDR1 and CDR2 from the germline V gene are LGHNA and YSLEER. Trimming removed 0 bases from V and 10 bases from J, with 12 bases in between. The CDR3 loop spans 13 amino acids. CDR3 region: CASSQDMGAGAFF. CDR3 sequence (DNA): TGCGCCAGCAGCCAAGACATGGGCGCTGGAGCTTTCTTT.

The gene calls are TRBV18 and TRBJ2-2, with 9 nucleotides matching TRBD1. V was pared by 4 bases and J by 0 bases, with 3 bases of the junction left unmatched. Germline V gene data show CDR1 as KGHSH and CDR2 as LQKENI. This CDR3 spans 16 amino acids. In DNA form, the CDR3 reads TGTGCCAGCTCACTGGGACAGGGCCCGAACACCGGGGAGCTGTTTTTT. Protein product: CASSLGQGPNTGELFF.